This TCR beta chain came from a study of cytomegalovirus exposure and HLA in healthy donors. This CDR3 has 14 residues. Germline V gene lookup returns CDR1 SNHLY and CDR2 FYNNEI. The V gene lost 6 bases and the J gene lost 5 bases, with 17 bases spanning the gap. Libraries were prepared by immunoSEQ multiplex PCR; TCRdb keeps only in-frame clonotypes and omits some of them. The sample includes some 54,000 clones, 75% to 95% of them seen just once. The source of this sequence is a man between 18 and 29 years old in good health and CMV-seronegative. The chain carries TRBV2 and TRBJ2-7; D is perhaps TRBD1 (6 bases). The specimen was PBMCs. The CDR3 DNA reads TGTGCCAGCAGCGGCGACAGGTATGTCAACGAGCAGTACTTC. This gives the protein CASSGDRYVNEQYF.